This T cell receptor beta chain was found in a study of cytomegalovirus exposure and HLA in healthy donors. Findings and caveats of the study: Associated with cytomegalovirus, according to the listing, were 150 to 200 TCR beta chains. The classifier was said to identify cytomegalovirus status with high specificity and sensitivity.

The study ran its PCR with 60 Vbeta and 13 Jbeta primers. Generated by immunoSEQ multiplex PCR, the TCRdb table keeps only in-frame clones and is missing some. This repertoire shows roughly 160,000 clones, almost 80% found once; its top ten account for around 1.3%. Notes on this clone: As yet, its antigen is unknown.

This clonotype was obtained from a woman aged 45-65 years in good health and CMV-seronegative. Sequenced: PBMCs.

The DNA of the CDR3 is TGTGCCAGCAGTAAGCTGGGACAGATCACTGAAGCTTTCTTT. Its translation: CASSKLGQITEAFF. This chain joins TRBV2 and TRBJ1-1, with 7 bases aligning to TRBD1. This CDR3 has 14 amino acids. The germline CDR1 and CDR2 sequences are SNHLY and FYNNEI. V was clipped by 5 bases and J by 4 bases; unmatched bases: 7.